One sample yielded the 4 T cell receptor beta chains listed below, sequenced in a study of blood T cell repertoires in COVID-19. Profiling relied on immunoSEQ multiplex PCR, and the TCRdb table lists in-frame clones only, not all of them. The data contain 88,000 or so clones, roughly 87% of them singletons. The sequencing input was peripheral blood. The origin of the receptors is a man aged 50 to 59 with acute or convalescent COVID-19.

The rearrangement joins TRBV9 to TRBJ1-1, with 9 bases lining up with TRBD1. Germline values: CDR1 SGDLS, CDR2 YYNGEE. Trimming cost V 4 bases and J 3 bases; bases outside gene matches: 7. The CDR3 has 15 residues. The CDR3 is CASSRGQGRDTEAFF. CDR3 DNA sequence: TGTGCCAGCAGCCGTGGACAGGGGAGGGACACTGAAGCTTTCTTT.

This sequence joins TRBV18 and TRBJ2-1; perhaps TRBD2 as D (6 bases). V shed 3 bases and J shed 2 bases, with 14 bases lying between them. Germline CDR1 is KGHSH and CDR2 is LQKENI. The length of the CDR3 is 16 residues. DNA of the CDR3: TGTGCCAGCTCACCGAGTGGCGGGATCGCCTACAATGAGCAGTTCTTC. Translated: CASSPSGGIAYNEQFF.

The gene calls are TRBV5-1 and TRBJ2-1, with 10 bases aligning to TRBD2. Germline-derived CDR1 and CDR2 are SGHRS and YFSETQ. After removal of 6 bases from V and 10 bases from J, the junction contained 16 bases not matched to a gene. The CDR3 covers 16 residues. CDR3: CASNRGGTSGNPEQFF. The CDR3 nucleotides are TGCGCCAGCAACCGGGGGGGAACTAGCGGGAACCCAGAGCAGTTCTTC.

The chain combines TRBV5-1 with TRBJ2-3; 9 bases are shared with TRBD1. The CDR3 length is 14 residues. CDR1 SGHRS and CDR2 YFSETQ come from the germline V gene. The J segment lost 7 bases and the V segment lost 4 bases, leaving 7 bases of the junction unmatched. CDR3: CASSPRQGEYTQYF. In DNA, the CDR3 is TGCGCCAGCAGCCCGAGACAGGGGGAATATACGCAGTATTTT.